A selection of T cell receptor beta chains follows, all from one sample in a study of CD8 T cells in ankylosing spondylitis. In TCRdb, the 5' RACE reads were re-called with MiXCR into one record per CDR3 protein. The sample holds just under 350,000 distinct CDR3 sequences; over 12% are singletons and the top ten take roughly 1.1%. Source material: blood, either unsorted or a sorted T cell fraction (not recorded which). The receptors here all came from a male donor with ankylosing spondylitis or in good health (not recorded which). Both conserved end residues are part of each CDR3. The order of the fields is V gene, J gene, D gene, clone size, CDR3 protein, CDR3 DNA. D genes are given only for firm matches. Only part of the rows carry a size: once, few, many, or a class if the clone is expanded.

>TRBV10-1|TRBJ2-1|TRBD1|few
CASLRGPHSSYNEQFF
TGCGCCAGCCTCAGGGGGCCCCATAGCTCCTACAATGAGCAGTTCTTC
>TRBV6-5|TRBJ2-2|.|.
CASTRSTMNTGQLFF
TGTGCCAGCACTCGCTCGACTATGAACACCGGGCAGCTGTTTTTT
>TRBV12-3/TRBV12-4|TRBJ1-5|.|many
CASRDSNQPQHF
TGTGCCAGCAGAGACAGCAATCAGCCCCAGCATTTT
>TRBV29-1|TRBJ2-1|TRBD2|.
CSAGLAANNEQFF
TGCAGCGCGGGACTAGCGGCCAACAATGAGCAGTTCTTC
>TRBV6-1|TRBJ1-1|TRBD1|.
CASSRGTGMGNTEAFF
TGTGCCAGCAGTCGCGGGACAGGGATGGGGAACACTGAAGCTTTCTTT
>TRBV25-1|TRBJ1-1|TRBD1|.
CASSANDRGVTEAFF
TGTGCCAGCAGTGCCAACGACAGGGGTGTAACTGAAGCTTTCTTT
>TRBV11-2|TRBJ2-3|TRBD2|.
CASSSVSGSRQKRTQYF
TGTGCCAGCAGCTCTGTAAGCGGGAGTCGACAGAAAAGGACGCAGTATTTT
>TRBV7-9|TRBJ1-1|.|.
CASSLVQGRTEAFF
TGTGCCAGCAGCTTAGTCCAGGGACGCACTGAAGCTTTCTTT
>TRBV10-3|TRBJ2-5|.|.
CAMGAGKGETQYF
TGTGCCATGGGGGCCGGAAAGGGGGAGACCCAGTACTTC
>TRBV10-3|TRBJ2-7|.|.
CAIRLGGGSYEQYF
TGTGCCATCAGGTTGGGAGGTGGCTCCTACGAGCAGTACTTC
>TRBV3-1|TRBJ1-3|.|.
CASSPWTEQNTIYF
TGTGCCAGCAGTCCGTGGACTGAACAAAACACCATATATTTT
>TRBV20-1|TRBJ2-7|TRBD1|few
CSANSRGQSYEQYF
TGCAGTGCTAACTCCAGGGGGCAGTCCTACGAGCAGTACTTC
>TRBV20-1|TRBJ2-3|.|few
CSARTGDWDTQYF
TGCAGTGCTAGGACTGGAGACTGGGATACGCAGTATTTT
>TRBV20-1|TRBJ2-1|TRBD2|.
CSAPTQLAGGNEQFF
TGCAGTGCCCCAACCCAACTAGCGGGAGGCAATGAGCAGTTCTTC
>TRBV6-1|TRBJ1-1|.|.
CASSEDFASKAFF
TGTGCCAGCAGTGAGGACTTCGCATCGAAAGCTTTCTTT
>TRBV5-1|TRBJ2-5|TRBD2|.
CASSFSGGYQETQYF
TGCGCCAGCAGCTTCTCCGGGGGGTACCAAGAGACCCAGTACTTC
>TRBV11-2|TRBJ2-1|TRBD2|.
CASSSAVRTSGSRIANEQFF
TGTGCCAGCAGCTCGGCGGTGAGGACTAGCGGGAGTCGAATCGCGAATGAGCAGTTCTTC
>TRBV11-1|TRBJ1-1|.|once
CASSEDSGGVRFSEAFF
TGTGCCAGCAGCGAGGACTCGGGGGGCGTAAGGTTCTCTGAAGCTTTCTTT
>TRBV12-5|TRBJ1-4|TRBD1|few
CASGLTQGQREKLFF
TGTGCTAGTGGTTTGACGCAGGGACAGCGAGAAAAACTGTTTTTT
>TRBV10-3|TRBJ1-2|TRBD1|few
CAIRAGQGNYGYTF
TGTGCCATCAGGGCGGGACAGGGTAACTATGGCTACACCTTC
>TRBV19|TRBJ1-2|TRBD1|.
CASTLRTGFYGYTF
TGTGCCAGTACCCTTCGGACAGGTTTCTATGGCTACACCTTC
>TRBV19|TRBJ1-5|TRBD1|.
CASSPLGTGSQSQHF
TGTGCCAGTAGTCCCCTTGGGACAGGGTCGCAATCCCAGCATTTT
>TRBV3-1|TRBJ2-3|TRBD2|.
CASSLLAGGPDTQYF
TGTGCCAGCAGCCTCCTAGCGGGGGGTCCAGATACGCAGTATTTT
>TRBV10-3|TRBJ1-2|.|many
CASGQLNLGYGYTF
TGTGCCAGCGGACAGCTCAACTTGGGTTATGGCTACACCTTC
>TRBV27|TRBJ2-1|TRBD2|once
CASRPSGREGQFF
TGTGCCAGCAGGCCTAGCGGGAGGGAGGGGCAGTTCTTC
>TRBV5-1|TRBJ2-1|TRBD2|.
CASSPTSGGTVFF
TGCGCCAGCAGCCCGACTAGCGGGGGAACGGTGTTCTTC
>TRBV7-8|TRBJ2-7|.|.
CASSLHGGRYEQYF
TGTGCCAGCAGCTTACATGGGGGAAGGTACGAGCAGTACTTC
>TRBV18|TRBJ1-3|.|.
CASSPPNQGGNTIYF
TGTGCCAGCTCACCACCTAACCAGGGCGGCAACACCATATATTTT
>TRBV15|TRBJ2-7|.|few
CATSRDRGHHYEQYF
TGTGCCACCAGCAGAGATCGGGGACACCACTACGAGCAGTACTTC
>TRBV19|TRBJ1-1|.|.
CASVGQLTEAFF
TGTGCCAGCGTGGGGCAACTCACTGAAGCTTTCTTT
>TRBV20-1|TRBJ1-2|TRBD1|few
CSAPDRGNYGYTF
TGCAGTGCCCCGGACAGGGGAAACTATGGCTACACCTTC
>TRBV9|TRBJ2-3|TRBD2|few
CASSPKAGATYTDTQYF
TGTGCCAGCAGCCCCAAAGCGGGGGCAACCTACACAGATACGCAGTATTTT
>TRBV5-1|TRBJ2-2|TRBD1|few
CASSTSGTALAGELFF
TGCGCCAGCAGCACATCCGGGACAGCTCTCGCCGGGGAGCTGTTTTTT
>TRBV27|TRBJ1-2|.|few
CASSLFRDVSYTF
TGTGCCAGCAGTTTATTTCGGGACGTGAGCTACACCTTC
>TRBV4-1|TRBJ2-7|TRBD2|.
CASSQDSGRTYEQYF
TGCGCCAGCAGCCAAGATAGCGGGAGGACCTACGAGCAGTACTTC
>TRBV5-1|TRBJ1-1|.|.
CASSTAPRRGTEAFF
TGCGCCAGCAGCACGGCACCCCGGAGGGGCACTGAAGCTTTCTTT
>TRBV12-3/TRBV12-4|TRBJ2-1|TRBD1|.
CASSSGQGAYNEQFF
TGTGCCAGCAGTTCGGGACAGGGGGCCTACAATGAGCAGTTCTTC
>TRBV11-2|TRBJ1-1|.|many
CASSLGEGSVAFF
TGTGCCAGCAGCTTAGGGGAGGGATCGGTAGCTTTCTTT
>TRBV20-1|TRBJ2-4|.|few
CSALPTGTNIQYF
TGCAGTGCCCTTCCGACGGGAACAAACATTCAGTACTTC
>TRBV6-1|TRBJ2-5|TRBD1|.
CASIEGTVQETQYF
TGTGCCAGCATCGAAGGGACAGTTCAAGAGACCCAGTACTTC
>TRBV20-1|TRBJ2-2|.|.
CSALQTGTGELFF
TGCAGTGCACTCCAGACAGGCACCGGGGAGCTGTTTTTT